These 7 T cell receptor beta chains came from one sample sequenced in a study of blood T cell repertoires in COVID-19. Method: immunoSEQ multiplex PCR; TCRdb's copy keeps in-frame clones and lacks some. Here the sample spans approximately 260,000 clones, about nine tenths being singletons. What was sequenced was peripheral blood. Every receptor here comes from a woman aged 40 to 50 with acute or convalescent COVID-19.

V gene TRBV11-2 combines with J gene TRBJ2-3, with 14 bases lining up with TRBD2. Germline CDR1 SGHAT, CDR2 FQNNGV. There are 15 residues in the CDR3. J gave up 3 bases and V 8 bases, and 4 bases lay outside the gene matches. The CDR3 spells CASAGTSGGTDTQYF. The CDR3 bases are TGTGCCAGCGCTGGGACTAGCGGGGGTACAGATACGCAGTATTTT.

This rearrangement joins TRBV5-8 to TRBJ2-3, with 11 positions matching TRBD2. V gave up 4 bases and J gave up 2 bases; unmatched junction bases: 6. The length of the CDR3 is 16 residues. Germline V lookup: CDR1 SGHTS, CDR2 YDEGEE. This CDR3 is CASSVTSGGSTDTQYF. CDR3 DNA sequence: TGTGCCAGCAGCGTTACTAGCGGGGGCTCCACAGATACGCAGTATTTT.

The genes are TRBV19 and TRBJ1-6; TRBD1 matches at 7 bases. In germline, CDR1 is LNHDA, CDR2 SQIVND (reference sequence). The V and J ends lost 3 bases and 10 bases, in that order; junction bases with no gene match: 3. CDR3 length equals 13 residues. The DNA for the CDR3 is TGTGCCAGTAGTATTGACAGGGAGTCACCCCTCCACTTT. Amino acids: CASSIDRESPLHF.

The chain recombines TRBV29-1 with TRBJ2-3, with 10 bases matching TRBD1. The CDR3 length is 13 residues. CDR1 and CDR2 (germline): SQVTM, ANQGSEA. The ends lost 7 bases at V and 4 bases at J; junction bases unmatched: 5. CDR3: CSDDRGRADTQYF. In nucleotides, the CDR3 is TGCAGCGACGACAGGGGGCGTGCAGATACGCAGTATTTT.

CDR3 DNA sequence: TGTGCCAGCAGTTATCCGGGACAGGGGCCTCTATCAACTTACGAGCAGTACGTC. Its translation is CASSYPGQGPLSTYEQYV. The V gene is TRBV27, the J gene TRBJ2-7, with 10 nucleotides matching TRBD1. With 4 bases clipped from V and 4 bases from J, the junction kept 16 bases outside the gene matches. The CDR3 sequence is 18 residues long. Germline CDR1 and CDR2: MNHEY and SMNVEV (reference sequence).

This clone was seen a handful of times. V is TRBV13 and J is TRBJ1-3, with D unresolved. The CDR3 runs 12 residues. CDR1 is PRHDT, CDR2 FYEKMQ, per germline (reference sequence). V was shortened by 2 bases and J by 4 bases, with 3 bases between the two germline ends. The CDR3 loop is CASSLLGNTIYF. For the CDR3, the DNA is TGTGCCAGCAGCTTACTGGGAAACACCATATATTTT.

DNA for the CDR3: TGTGCCAGCAGCCCCGGGACAGGGGCCCCAGGGGGGACCTTC. It specifies CASSPGTGAPGGTF. The V gene is TRBV3-1 (or the pseudogene TRBV3-2), the J gene TRBJ1-2; TRBD1 matches 10 bases. The CDR3 sequence is 14 residues long. Germline CDR1 is LGHDT and CDR2 is YNNKEL (reference sequence). Germline trimming cut 4 bases from V and 14 bases from J; bases unmatched to any gene: 13.